The 4 T cell receptor beta chains below all came from one sample that was sequenced in a study of beta chain features in type 1 diabetes. The whole isolated RNA underwent reverse transcription, so sequencing captured expressed TCRB transcripts. Clones were sequenced by immunoSEQ multiplex PCR, and TCRdb holds only the in-frame ones, with some missing. The sample has around 400,000 clones, roughly an eighth seen once. Sample: naive CD4+ T cells from blood. The receptors originated from a man between 18 and 35 years old in good health.

The chain joins TRBV9 to TRBJ2-7; maybe TRBD1 (5 bases). The CDR3 runs 14 residues. The ends were cut back, 0 bases at V and 2 bases at J, with 9 bases in the middle. Germline CDR1 reads SGDLS; CDR2 reads YYNGEE. The CDR3 sequence is CASSVDQGPYEQYF. The CDR3 DNA follows: TGTGCCAGCAGCGTAGACCAGGGTCCCTACGAGCAGTACTTC.

The chain joins TRBV2 to TRBJ1-5; 7 bases match TRBD1. CDR3 length equals 14 residues. The germline CDR1 and CDR2 sequences are SNHLY and FYNNEI. Losses at the gene ends were 4 bases for V and 6 bases for J; bases not matched to a gene: 6. The CDR3 DNA is TGTGCCAGCAGTGTGTCAGGGGGAGTTCAGCCCCAGCATTTT. It is translated as CASSVSGGVQPQHF.

This rearrangement joins TRBV2 to TRBJ1-2; 8 positions agree with TRBD1. V was clipped by 5 bases and J by 2 bases; unmatched bases: 4. The CDR3 length is 14 residues. Germline V gene data show CDR1 as SNHLY and CDR2 as FYNNEI. CDR3 amino acids: CASSKRTGNYGYTF. In DNA form, the CDR3 reads TGTGCCAGCAGTAAGAGGACAGGGAACTATGGCTACACCTTC.

This clone was counted only a few times. V and J are TRBV30 and TRBJ1-3; no definite D call. Trimming removed 2 bases from V and 0 bases from J, with 14 bases in between. The CDR3 is 16 residues long. Germline lookup yields CDR1 GTSNPN and CDR2 SVGIG (reference sequence). The chain's CDR3 is CAWSREGLTSGNTIYF. The CDR3 DNA is TGTGCCTGGAGTCGAGAAGGACTCACCTCTGGAAACACCATATATTTT.